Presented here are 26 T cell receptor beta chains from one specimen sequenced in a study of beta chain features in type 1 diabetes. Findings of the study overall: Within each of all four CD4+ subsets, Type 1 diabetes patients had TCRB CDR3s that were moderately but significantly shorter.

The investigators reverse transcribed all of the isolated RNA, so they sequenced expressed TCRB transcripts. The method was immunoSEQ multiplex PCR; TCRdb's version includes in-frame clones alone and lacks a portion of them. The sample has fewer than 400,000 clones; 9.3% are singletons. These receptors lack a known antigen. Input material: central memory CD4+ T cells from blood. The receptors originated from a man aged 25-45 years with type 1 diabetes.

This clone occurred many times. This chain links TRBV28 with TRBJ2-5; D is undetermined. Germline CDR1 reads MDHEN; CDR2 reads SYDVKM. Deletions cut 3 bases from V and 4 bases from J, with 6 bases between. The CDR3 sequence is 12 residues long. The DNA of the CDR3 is TGTGCCAGCAGTTTCAGCGTAGAGACCCAGTACTTC. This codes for CASSFSVETQYF. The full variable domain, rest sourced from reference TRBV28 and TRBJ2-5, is DVKVTQSSRYLVKRTGEKVFLECVQDMDHENMFWYRQDPGLGLRLIYFSYDVKMKEKGDIPEGYSVSREKKERFSLILESASTNQTSMYLCASSFSVETQYFGPGTRLLVL.

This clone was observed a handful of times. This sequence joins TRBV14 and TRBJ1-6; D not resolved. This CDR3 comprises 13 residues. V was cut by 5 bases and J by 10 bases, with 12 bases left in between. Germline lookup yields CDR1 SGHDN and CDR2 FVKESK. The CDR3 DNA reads TGTGCCAGCAGCGCTCAAGTCGGGTCACCCCTCCACTTT. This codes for CASSAQVGSPLHF.

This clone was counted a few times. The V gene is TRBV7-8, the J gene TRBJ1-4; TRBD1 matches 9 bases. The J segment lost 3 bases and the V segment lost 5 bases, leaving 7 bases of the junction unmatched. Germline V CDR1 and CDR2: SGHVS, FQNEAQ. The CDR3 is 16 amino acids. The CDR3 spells CASSPGQGRANEKLFF. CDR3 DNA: TGTGCCAGCAGCCCGGGACAGGGAAGGGCTAATGAAAAACTGTTTTTT.

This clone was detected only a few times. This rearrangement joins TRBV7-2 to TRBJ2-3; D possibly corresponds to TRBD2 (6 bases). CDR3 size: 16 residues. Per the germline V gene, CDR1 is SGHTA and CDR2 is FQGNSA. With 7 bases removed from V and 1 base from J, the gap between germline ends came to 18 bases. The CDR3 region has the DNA TGTGCCAGCACCACGCGGGGCCCCCGGGGCACAGATACGCAGTATTTT. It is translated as CASTTRGPRGTDTQYF.

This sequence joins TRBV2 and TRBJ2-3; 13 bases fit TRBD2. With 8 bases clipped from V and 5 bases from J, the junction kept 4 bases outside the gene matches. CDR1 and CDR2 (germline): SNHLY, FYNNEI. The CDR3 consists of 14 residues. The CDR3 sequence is CASHGLAGVDTQYF. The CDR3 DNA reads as TGTGCCAGCCACGGACTAGCGGGGGTAGATACGCAGTATTTT. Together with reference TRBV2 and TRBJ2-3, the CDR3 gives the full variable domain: EPEVTQTPSHQVTQMGQEVILRCVPISNHLYFYWYRQILGQKVEFLVSFYNNEISEKSEIFDDQFSVERPDGSNFTLKIRSTKLEDSAMYFCASHGLAGVDTQYFGPGTRLTVL.

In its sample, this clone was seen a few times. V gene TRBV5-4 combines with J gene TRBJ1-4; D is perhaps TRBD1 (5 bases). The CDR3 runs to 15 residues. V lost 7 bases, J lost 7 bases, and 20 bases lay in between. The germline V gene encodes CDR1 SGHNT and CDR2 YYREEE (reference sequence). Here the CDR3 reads CASSTGEVEIEKLFF. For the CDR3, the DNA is TGTGCCAGCTCTACGGGGGAAGTGGAGATTGAAAAACTGTTTTTT.

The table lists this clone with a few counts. CDR3 region: CASRPNWGKETQYF. CDR3 bases: TGTGCCAGCCGACCGAATTGGGGGAAAGAGACCCAGTACTTC. The chain recombines TRBV6-5 with TRBJ2-5, with D perhaps TRBD1 or TRBD2 (5 bases each). Germline CDR1 and CDR2: MNHEY and SVGAGI. The length of the CDR3 is 14 residues. Trimming took off 8 bases at V and 3 bases at J, with 16 bases between the two ends.

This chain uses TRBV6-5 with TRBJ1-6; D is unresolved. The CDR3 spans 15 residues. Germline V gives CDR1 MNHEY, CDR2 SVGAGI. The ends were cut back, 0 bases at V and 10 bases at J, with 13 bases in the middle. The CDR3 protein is CASSYSTTVSSPLHF. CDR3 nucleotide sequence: TGTGCCAGCAGTTACTCGACCACCGTGAGCTCACCCCTCCACTTT.

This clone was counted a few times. The DNA of the CDR3 is TGTGCCAGCAGCTTAGGTAAGGGGCAGGTCTATGAGCAGTTCTTC. Translated, it gives CASSLGKGQVYEQFF. This chain links TRBV7-2 with TRBJ2-1, with a tentative D call TRBD1 (5 bases). Germline CDR1 and CDR2: SGHTA and FQGNSA. The CDR3 spans 15 residues. V was clipped by 1 base and J by 8 bases, with 15 bases between them. Full variable domain (remainder filled in from reference TRBV7-2 and TRBJ2-1): GAGVSQSPSNKVTEKGKDVELRCDPISGHTALYWYRQSLGQGLEFLIYFQGNSAPDKSGLPSDRFSAERTGGSVSTLTIQRTQQEDSAVYLCASSLGKGQVYEQFFGPGTRLTVL.

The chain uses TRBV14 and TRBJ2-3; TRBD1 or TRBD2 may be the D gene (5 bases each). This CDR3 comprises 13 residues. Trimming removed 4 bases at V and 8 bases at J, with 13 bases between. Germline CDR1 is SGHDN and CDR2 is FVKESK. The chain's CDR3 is CASSPDPRGTQYF. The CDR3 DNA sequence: TGTGCCAGCAGCCCAGACCCGAGGGGTACGCAGTATTTT.

The CDR3 spells CASSFGGVNSYEQYF. CDR3 sequence (DNA): TGTGCCAGCAGCTTTGGAGGTGTGAACAGCTACGAGCAGTACTTC. This sequence joins TRBV5-4 and TRBJ2-7; TRBD2 might be the D (5 bases). The CDR3 has 15 residues. V was trimmed by 2 bases and J by 3 bases, leaving 15 bases between them. CDR1 is SGHNT and CDR2 is YYREEE in the germline V gene (reference sequence).

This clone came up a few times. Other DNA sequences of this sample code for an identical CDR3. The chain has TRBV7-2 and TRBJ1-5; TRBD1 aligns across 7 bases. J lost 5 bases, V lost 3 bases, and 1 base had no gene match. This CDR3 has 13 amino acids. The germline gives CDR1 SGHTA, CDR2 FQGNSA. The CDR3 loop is CASSFQGDQPQHF. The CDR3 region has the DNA TGTGCCAGCAGCTTTCAGGGGGATCAGCCCCAGCATTTT.

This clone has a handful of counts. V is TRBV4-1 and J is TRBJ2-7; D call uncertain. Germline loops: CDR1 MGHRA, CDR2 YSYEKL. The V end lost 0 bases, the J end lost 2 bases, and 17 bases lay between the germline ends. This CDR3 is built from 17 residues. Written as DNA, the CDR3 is TGCGCCAGCAGCCAAGAGCTCCGGCAGATACCCCCCTACGAGCAGTACTTC. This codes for CASSQELRQIPPYEQYF.

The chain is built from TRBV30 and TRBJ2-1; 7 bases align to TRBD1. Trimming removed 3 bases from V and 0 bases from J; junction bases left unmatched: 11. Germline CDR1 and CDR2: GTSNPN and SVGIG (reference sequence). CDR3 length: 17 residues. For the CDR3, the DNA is TGTGCCTGGAGAACGTGGACAGGCCGTAGCTCCTACAATGAGCAGTTCTTC. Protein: CAWRTWTGRSSYNEQFF.

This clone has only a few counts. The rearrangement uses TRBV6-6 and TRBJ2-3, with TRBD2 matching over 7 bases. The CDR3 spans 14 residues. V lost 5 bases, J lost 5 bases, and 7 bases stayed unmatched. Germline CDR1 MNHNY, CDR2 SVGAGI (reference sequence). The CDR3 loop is CASSPTSRLDTQYF. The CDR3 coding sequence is TGTGCCAGCAGTCCGACTAGCAGGTTAGATACGCAGTATTTT.

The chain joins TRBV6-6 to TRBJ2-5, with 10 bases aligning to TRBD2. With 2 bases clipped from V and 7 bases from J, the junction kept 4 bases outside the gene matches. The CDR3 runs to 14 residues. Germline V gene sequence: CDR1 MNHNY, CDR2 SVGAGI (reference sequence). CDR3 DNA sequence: TGTGCCAGCAGTTACGGACTAGCGGATAGGACCCAGTACTTC. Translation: CASSYGLADRTQYF.

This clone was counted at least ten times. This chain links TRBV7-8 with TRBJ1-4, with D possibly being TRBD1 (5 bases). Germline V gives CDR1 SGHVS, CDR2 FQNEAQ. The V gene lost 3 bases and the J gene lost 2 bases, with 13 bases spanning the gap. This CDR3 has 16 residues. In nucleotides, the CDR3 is TGTGCCAGCAGCTTTGGCGATGGACATACTAATGAAAAACTGTTTTTT. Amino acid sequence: CASSFGDGHTNEKLFF. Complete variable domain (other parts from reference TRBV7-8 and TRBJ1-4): GAGVSQSPRYKVAKRGQDVALRCDPISGHVSLFWYQQALGQGPEFLTYFQNEAQLDKSGLPSDRFFAERPEGSVSTLKIQRTQQEDSAVYLCASSFGDGHTNEKLFFGSGTQLSVL.

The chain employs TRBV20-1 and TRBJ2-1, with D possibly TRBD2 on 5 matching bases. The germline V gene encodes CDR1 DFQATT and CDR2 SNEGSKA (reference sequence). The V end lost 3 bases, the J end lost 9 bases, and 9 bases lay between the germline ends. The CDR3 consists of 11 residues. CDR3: CSASPSTEQFF. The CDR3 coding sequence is TGCAGTGCTAGCCCTAGCACTGAGCAGTTCTTC.

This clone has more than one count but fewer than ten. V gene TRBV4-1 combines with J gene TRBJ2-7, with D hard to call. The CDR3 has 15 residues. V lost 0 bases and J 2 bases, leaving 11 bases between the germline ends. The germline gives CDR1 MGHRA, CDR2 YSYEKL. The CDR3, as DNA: TGCGCCAGCAGCCAAGAGGACGCGGTTACCTACGAGCAGTACTTC. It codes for CASSQEDAVTYEQYF.

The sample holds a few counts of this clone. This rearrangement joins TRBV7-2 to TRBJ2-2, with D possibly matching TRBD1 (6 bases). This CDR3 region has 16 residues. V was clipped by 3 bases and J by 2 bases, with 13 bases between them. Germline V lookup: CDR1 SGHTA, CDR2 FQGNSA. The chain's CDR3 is CASSFVSGTNTGELFF. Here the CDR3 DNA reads TGTGCCAGCAGCTTCGTTTCCGGGACAAACACCGGGGAGCTGTTTTTT.

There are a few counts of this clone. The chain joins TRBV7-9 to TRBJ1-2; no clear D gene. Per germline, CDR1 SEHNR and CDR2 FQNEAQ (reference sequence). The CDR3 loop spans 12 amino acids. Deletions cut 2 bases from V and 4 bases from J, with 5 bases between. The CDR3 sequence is CASSLNSYGYTF. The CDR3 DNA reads TGTGCCAGCAGCTTAAATTCCTATGGCTACACCTTC.

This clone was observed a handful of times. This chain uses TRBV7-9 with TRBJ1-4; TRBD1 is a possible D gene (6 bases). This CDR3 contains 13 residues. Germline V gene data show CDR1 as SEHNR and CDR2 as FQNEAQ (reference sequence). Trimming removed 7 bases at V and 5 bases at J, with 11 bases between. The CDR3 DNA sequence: TGTGCCAGCACCCTGGACAGCAATGAAAAACTGTTTTTT. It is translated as CASTLDSNEKLFF. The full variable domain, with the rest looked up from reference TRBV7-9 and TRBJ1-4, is DTGVSQNPRHKITKRGQNVTFRCDPISEHNRLYWYRQTLGQGPEFLTYFQNEAQLEKSRLLSDRFSAERPKGSFSTLEIQRTEQGDSAMYLCASTLDSNEKLFFGSGTQLSVL.

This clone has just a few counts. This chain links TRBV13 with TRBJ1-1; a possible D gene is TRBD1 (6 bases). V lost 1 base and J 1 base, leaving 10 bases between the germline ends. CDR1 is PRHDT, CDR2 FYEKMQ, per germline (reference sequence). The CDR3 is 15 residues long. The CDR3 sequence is CASSLVGGGNTEAFF. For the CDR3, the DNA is TGTGCCAGCAGCTTAGTCGGGGGCGGGAACACTGAAGCTTTCTTT.

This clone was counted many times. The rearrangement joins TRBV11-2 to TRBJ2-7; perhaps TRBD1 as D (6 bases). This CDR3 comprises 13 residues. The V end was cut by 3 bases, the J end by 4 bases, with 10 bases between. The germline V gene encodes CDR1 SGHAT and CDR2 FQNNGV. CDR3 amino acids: CASSFTGKYEQYF. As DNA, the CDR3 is TGTGCCAGCAGCTTTACAGGGAAATACGAGCAGTACTTC.

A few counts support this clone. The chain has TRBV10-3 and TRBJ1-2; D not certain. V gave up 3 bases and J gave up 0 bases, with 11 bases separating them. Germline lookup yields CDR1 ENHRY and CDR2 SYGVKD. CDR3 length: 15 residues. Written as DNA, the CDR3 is TGTGCCATCAGTGACCGTGACGGAGCTAACTATGGCTACACCTTC. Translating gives CAISDRDGANYGYTF.

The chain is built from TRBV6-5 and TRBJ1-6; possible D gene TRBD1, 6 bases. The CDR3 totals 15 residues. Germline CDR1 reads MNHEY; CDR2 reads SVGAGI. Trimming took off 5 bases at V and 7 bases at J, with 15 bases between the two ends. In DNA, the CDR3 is TGTGCCAGCAGTACCACCCGGGACACCAATTCACCCCTCCACTTT. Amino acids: CASSTTRDTNSPLHF.